This is a list of T cell receptor beta chains from one sample in a study of control samples from healthy donors and cancer patients. Assay: immunoSEQ multiplex PCR; the TCRdb copy retains only in-frame clones and omits some. Counted here are 80,000 to 100,000 clones, about 90% occurring once; the ten biggest clones make up about 14%. The sequenced sample was blood. The receptors derive from a man aged 30 to 39 in good health. The CDR3 runs from the conserved cysteine through the conserved F or W. The D gene is left open where the match is weak. The size field is filled for only some rows; it gives once, few, many or a size class.

j_gene | abundance | d_gene | v_gene | CDR3nt | CDR3aa
TRBJ2-7 | NA | TRBD1 | TRBV28 | TGTGCCAGCAGTTCCTCCGGGACAGGGACTGGGGAGCAGTACTTC | CASSSSGTGTGEQYF
TRBJ2-1 | NA | TRBD2 | TRBV2 | TGTGCCAGAACGTCGACTAGCGGGGAGTACAATGAGCAGTTCTTC | CARTSTSGEYNEQFF
TRBJ2-1 | NA | NA | TRBV11-2 | TGTGCCAGCAGCTTGACCCGCAGCCACTCCTACAATGAGCAGTTCTTC | CASSLTRSHSYNEQFF
TRBJ2-7 | NA | TRBD1 | TRBV15 | TGTGCCACCAGCACCGGACAGGGGGTCTACGAGCAGTACTTC | CATSTGQGVYEQYF
TRBJ1-1 | NA | TRBD1 | TRBV6-2/TRBV6-3 | TGTGCCAGCGGCCACAGGGGGATGAACACTGAAGCTTTCTTT | CASGHRGMNTEAFF
TRBJ1-1 | NA | NA | TRBV11-1 | TGTGCCAGCAGCTTAGATTATAGGGGAACTGAAGCTTTCTTT | CASSLDYRGTEAFF
TRBJ1-1 | NA | NA | TRBV5-6 | TGTGCCAGCAGCCCGAAGTGGGGCACTGAAGCTTTCTTT | CASSPKWGTEAFF
TRBJ1-2 | NA | NA | TRBV24-1 | TGTGCCACCAACTCTGCCGGGACATCCTATGGCTACACCTTC | CATNSAGTSYGYTF
TRBJ2-7 | few | NA | TRBV19 | TGTGCCAGTAGCGATGGGGCGAGGCCTTACGAGCAGTACTTC | CASSDGARPYEQYF
TRBJ2-7 | NA | TRBD1 | TRBV5-8 | TGTGCCAGCAGCTGGAGGACAGGGGCGAGGGTCGAGCAGTACTTC | CASSWRTGARVEQYF
TRBJ2-3 | NA | NA | TRBV6-1 | TGTGCCAGCAGTGAAGAGCTCAGATCCGGAGATACGCAGTATTTT | CASSEELRSGDTQYF